This T cell receptor beta chain was recovered during a study of CD8+CD57+ T cells in acquired aplastic anemia. Using genomic DNA as the template, TCR beta VDJ and CDR3 profiling was carried out. MiXCR was run by TCRdb on the reads, yielding one entry per CDR3 protein. There are 200,000 to 250,000 distinct CDR3 sequences in the sample; almost 50% occur only once, and about 20% lies in the top ten. Germline V gene sequence: CDR1 LNHDA, CDR2 SQIVND (reference sequence). This CDR3 is built from 13 residues. V was clipped by 5 bases and J by 6 bases, with 14 bases between them. Patients selected for sequencing had displayed CD8+CD57+ cell expansion by flow cytometry. Diagnosis of severe acquired aplastic anemia applied to all patients.

This TCR derives from a human donor with aplastic anemia. The chain joins TRBV19 to TRBJ2-7; D might be TRBD1 or TRBD2, each matching 5 bases. The sequencing input was sorted CD4+, CD8+, or CD8+CD57+ T cells (not recorded which) from PBMCs. The CDR3 nucleotides are TGTGCCAGTAGTGCAGGGACCATAACCGAGCAGTACTTC. Amino acids: CASSAGTITEQYF.